The T cell receptor (beta chain) described here comes from a study of cytomegalovirus exposure and HLA in healthy donors. There are 16 residues in the CDR3. V dropped 4 bases and J dropped 0; count of bases not matched to a gene: 7. The germline V gene has CDR1 LNHNV and CDR2 YYDKDF (reference sequence). The PCR was carried out with 60 Vbeta primers and 13 Jbeta primers. Authors' analysis steps: Some 80 million unique TCR beta chains, 8.5 million to 14 million shared, were counted in a later analysis. TCRdb's table, derived via immunoSEQ multiplex PCR, lists solely in-frame clones and lacks some. For V, J and clone size, that table is used; D and trimming come from the DNA. Among 95,000 to 150,000 clones listed, 75% to 85% were seen once. For this clone: Its matching antigen is unknown.

Study-level findings and limits: Follow-up analysis later connected one missense variant in DCLRE1C with trimming of TCR beta V- and J-genes. Looking again later, the authors saw that most CMV-associated TCR beta chains seemed HLA-restricted.

The chain recombines TRBV15 with TRBJ2-7; the match to TRBD2 covers 9 bases. The origin of this receptor is a man between 45 and 60 years old in good health and CMV-seronegative. Sequencing used PBMCs. The CDR3 is CATSKDLAGPSYEQYF. For the CDR3, the DNA is TGTGCCACCAGCAAAGATCTAGCGGGGCCCTCCTACGAGCAGTACTTC.